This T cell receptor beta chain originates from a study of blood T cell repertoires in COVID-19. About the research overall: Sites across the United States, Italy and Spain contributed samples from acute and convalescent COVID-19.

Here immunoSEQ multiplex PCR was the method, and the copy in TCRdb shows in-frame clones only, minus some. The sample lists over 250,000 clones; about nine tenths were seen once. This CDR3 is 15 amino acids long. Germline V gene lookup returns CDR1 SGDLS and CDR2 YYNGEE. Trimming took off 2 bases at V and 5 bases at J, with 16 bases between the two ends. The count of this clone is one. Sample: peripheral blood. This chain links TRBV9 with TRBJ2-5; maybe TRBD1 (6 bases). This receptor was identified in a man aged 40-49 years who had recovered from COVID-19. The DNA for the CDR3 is TGTGCCAGCAGCGTTTACAGGGATGGGCGGGAGACCCAGTACTTC. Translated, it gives CASSVYRDGRETQYF. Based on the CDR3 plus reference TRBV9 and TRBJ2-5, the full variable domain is DSGVTQTPKHLITATGQRVTLRCSPRSGDLSVYWYQQSLDQGLQFLIQYYNGEERAKGNILERFSAQQFPDLHSELNLSSLELGDSALYFCASSVYRDGRETQYFGPGTRLLVL.